This T cell receptor (beta chain) was sequenced during a study of blood T cells in healthy people across ages. Primers used in a second PCR of roughly 6 to 11 cycles were a sample-barcoded 5' primer and a J-beta primer mix. Individual samples furnished no less than 2.5 million CDR3-containing paired-end reads apiece. TCRdb analysed the 5' RACE reads with MiXCR anew, one entry per CDR3 protein. The profile shows about 1.8 million distinct CDR3 sequences, approximately 50% of them singletons. The CDR3 extends over 13 amino acids. V was cut by 4 bases and J by 2 bases, with 11 bases left in between. Germline V lookup: CDR1 DFQATT, CDR2 SNEGSKA (reference sequence). They isolated at least 6 million PBMCs from each sample.

The chain has TRBV20-1 and TRBJ1-2, with a weak D call TRBD1 (6 bases). The sample consisted of blood. This receptor was taken from a woman between 40 and 50 years old in good health. CDR3 residues: CSANRDGNYGYTF. In nucleotides, the CDR3 is TGCAGTGCTAACAGGGACGGGAACTATGGCTACACCTTC.